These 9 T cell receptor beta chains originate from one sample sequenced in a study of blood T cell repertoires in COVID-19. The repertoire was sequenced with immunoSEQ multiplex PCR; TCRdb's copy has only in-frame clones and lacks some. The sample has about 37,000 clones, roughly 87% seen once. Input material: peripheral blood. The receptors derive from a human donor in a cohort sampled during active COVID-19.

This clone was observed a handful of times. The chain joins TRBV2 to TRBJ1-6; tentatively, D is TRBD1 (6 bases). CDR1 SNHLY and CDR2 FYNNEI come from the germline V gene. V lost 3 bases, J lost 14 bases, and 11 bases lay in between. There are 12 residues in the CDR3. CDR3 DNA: TGTGCCAGCAGTGAGGTTGGGGGCACCCTCCACTTT. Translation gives CASSEVGGTLHF.

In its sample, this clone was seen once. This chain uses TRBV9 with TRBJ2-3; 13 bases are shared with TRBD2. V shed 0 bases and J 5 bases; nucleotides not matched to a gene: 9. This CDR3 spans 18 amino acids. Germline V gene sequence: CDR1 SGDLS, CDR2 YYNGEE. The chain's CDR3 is CASSVAPGLAGFGDTQYF. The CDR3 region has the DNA TGTGCCAGCAGCGTAGCACCGGGACTAGCGGGGTTTGGAGATACGCAGTATTTT.

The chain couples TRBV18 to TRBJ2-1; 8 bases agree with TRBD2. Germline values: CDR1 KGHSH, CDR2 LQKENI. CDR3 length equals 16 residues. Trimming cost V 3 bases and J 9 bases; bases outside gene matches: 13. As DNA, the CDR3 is TGTGCCAGCTCACCTCTACTAGCCGGGAGGGCCGTTGAGCAGTTCTTC. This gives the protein CASSPLLAGRAVEQFF.

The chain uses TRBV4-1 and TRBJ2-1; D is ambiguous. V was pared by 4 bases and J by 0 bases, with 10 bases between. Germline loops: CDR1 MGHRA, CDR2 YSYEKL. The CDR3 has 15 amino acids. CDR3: CASSLSPSSYNEQFF. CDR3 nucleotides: TGCGCCAGCAGCCTCTCACCCAGCTCCTACAATGAGCAGTTCTTC.

The CDR3 here is CASSLYYEQYF. The CDR3 DNA follows: TGTGCCAGCAGCCTTTACTACGAGCAGTACTTC. J is TRBJ2-7 and V is TRBV25-1; D is uncertain. The CDR3 covers 11 residues. Germline CDR1 and CDR2: MGHDK and SYGVNS. V was trimmed by 6 bases and J by 3 bases, leaving 6 bases between them.

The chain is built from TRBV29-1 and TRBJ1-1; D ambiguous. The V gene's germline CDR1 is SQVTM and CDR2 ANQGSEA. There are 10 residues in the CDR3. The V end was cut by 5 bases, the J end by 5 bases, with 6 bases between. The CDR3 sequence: CSVLETEAFF. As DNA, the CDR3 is TGCAGCGTTCTCGAGACTGAAGCTTTCTTT.

DNA of the CDR3: TGTGCCAGCAGCTTCCCATCTAGCGGGCGAAACCGATACGAGCAGTACTTC. The encoded protein is CASSFPSSGRNRYEQYF. The chain employs TRBV5-4 and TRBJ2-7, with 8 bases that match TRBD2. Germline loops: CDR1 SGHNT, CDR2 YYREEE (reference sequence). The ends lost 2 bases at V and 4 bases at J; junction bases unmatched: 14. This CDR3 comprises 17 residues.

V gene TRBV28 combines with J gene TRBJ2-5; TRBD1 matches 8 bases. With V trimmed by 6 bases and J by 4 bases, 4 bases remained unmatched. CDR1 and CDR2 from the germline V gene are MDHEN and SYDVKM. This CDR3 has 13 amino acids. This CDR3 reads CASSGQGGETQYF. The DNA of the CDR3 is TGTGCCAGCAGCGGACAGGGAGGAGAGACCCAGTACTTC.

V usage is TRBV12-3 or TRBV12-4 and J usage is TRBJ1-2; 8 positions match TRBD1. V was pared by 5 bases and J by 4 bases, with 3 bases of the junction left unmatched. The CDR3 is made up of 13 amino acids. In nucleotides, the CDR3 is TGTGCCAGCAGTCCTACAGGGGGCTATGGCTACACCTTC. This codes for CASSPTGGYGYTF.